One and the same sample provided the 21 T cell receptor beta chains below, sequenced in a study of blood T cell repertoires in COVID-19. Method: immunoSEQ multiplex PCR; TCRdb's copy keeps in-frame clones and lacks some. The table has some 250,000 clones, roughly nine tenths seen once. Sequencing used peripheral blood. The receptors shown here come from a woman aged 30 to 39 with COVID-19, enrolled during active disease.

The chain recombines TRBV29-1 with TRBJ2-1, with D perhaps TRBD2 (5 bases). V was shortened by 3 bases and J by 0 bases, with 12 bases between the two germline ends. Germline CDR1 reads SQVTM; CDR2 reads ANQGSEA. This CDR3 has 15 residues. Here the CDR3 reads CSVDDGLRSYNEQFF. In DNA, the CDR3 is TGCAGCGTTGACGACGGACTGCGCTCCTACAATGAGCAGTTCTTC.

CDR3 DNA sequence: TGTGCCAGCAGCCAAAGGACACGTTTTAATGATAATTCACCCCTCCACTTT. Its translation: CASSQRTRFNDNSPLHF. J is TRBJ1-6 and V is TRBV3-1 (or the pseudogene TRBV3-2); TRBD1 might be the D (5 bases). V lost 2 bases and J lost 5, with 16 bases in between. In germline, CDR1 is LGHDT, CDR2 YNNKEL (reference sequence). CDR3 size: 17 residues.

The chain couples TRBV7-9 to TRBJ1-5, with 7 bases lining up with TRBD1. The CDR3 length is 15 residues. V shed 4 bases and J 3 bases; nucleotides not matched to a gene: 6. Germline lookup yields CDR1 SEHNR and CDR2 FQNEAQ (reference sequence). This CDR3 reads CASSSGTVLNQPQHF. The CDR3 coding sequence is TGTGCCAGCAGCTCCGGGACAGTTCTCAATCAGCCCCAGCATTTT.

The chain joins TRBV11-3 to TRBJ2-5; 14 positions match TRBD2. The CDR3 loop spans 17 amino acids. J lost 0 bases, V lost 4 bases, and 4 bases had no gene match. The germline gives CDR1 SGHNT, CDR2 YENEEA. CDR3 amino acids: CASSSGTSGGYQETQYF. As DNA, the CDR3 is TGTGCCAGCAGCTCTGGGACTAGCGGGGGATACCAAGAGACCCAGTACTTC.

CDR3 DNA: TGTGCCAGCAGCCAAGATTTAGCGGGGATCTCCTACGAGCAGTACTTC. Translating gives CASSQDLAGISYEQYF. V usage is TRBV3-1 (or the pseudogene TRBV3-2) and J usage is TRBJ2-7; TRBD2 matches 8 bases. The germline gives CDR1 LGHDT, CDR2 YNNKEL (reference sequence). The CDR3 consists of 16 residues. Germline trimming cut 0 bases from V and 0 bases from J; bases unmatched to any gene: 4.

This clone appeared once. The V and J genes are TRBV15 and TRBJ2-4; D gene uncertain. There are 16 residues in the CDR3. V was cut by 0 bases and J by 3 bases, with 12 bases left in between. CDR1 LNHNV and CDR2 YYDKDF come from the germline V gene (reference sequence). CDR3 amino acids: CATSREGVYGKNIQYF. CDR3 DNA: TGTGCCACCAGCAGAGAAGGAGTTTACGGCAAAAACATTCAGTACTTC.

The rearrangement joins TRBV27 to TRBJ1-5; 10 bases map to TRBD1. Germline V gene lookup returns CDR1 MNHEY and CDR2 SMNVEV (reference sequence). CDR3 size: 15 residues. V shed 7 bases, J shed 7 bases, and the junction held 10 bases outside the gene matches. CDR3 loop: CASKQDRGLFQPQHF. DNA for the CDR3: TGTGCCAGCAAACAAGACAGGGGGCTTTTCCAGCCCCAGCATTTT.

The V call is TRBV6-5, the J call TRBJ2-3; the D gene is possibly TRBD1 (6 bases). Germline V lookup: CDR1 MNHEY, CDR2 SVGAGI. The CDR3 is 14 amino acids. Trimming cost V 4 bases and J 6 bases, with 14 bases left between them. This CDR3 is CASSSGEGHDTQYF. In DNA, the CDR3 is TGTGCCAGCAGTTCAGGGGAAGGGCATGATACGCAGTATTTT.

The rearrangement uses TRBV2 and TRBJ2-5, with D perhaps TRBD1 (6 bases). Germline assignment: CDR1 SNHLY and CDR2 FYNNEI. The CDR3 loop spans 13 amino acids. V lost 6 bases to trimming and J lost 5 bases, with 13 bases between them. CDR3 bases: TGTGCCAGCAGATTTGGACAGCGGGAGACCCAGTACTTC. It encodes CASRFGQRETQYF.

The sample holds a few counts of this clone. The chain uses TRBV20-1 and TRBJ2-7; D unclear. Trimming shortened V by 2 bases and J by 7 bases, and 6 bases separated the two germline ends. The germline gives CDR1 DFQATT, CDR2 SNEGSKA (reference sequence). The CDR3 runs 10 residues. The CDR3 DNA reads TGCAGTGCTAGATCCGGGGAGCAGTACTTC. Its protein product is CSARSGEQYF.

This clone was recorded at least ten times. The chain links TRBV5-4 to TRBJ2-7; D may be TRBD2 (5 bases). CDR1 SGHNT and CDR2 YYREEE come from the germline V gene (reference sequence). Trimming pared 3 bases from V and 3 bases from J, leaving 16 bases between. This CDR3 region has 15 residues. DNA for the CDR3: TGTGCCAGCAGCTCCGCGGACGGGATCTTCTACGAGCAGTACTTC. As protein: CASSSADGIFYEQYF.

This sequence joins TRBV7-9 and TRBJ2-7; TRBD1 aligns across 9 bases. Trimming removed 7 bases from V and 2 bases from J; junction bases left unmatched: 6. CDR1 SEHNR and CDR2 FQNEAQ come from the germline V gene (reference sequence). This CDR3 spans 14 amino acids. The CDR3 region is CASTPGQGTYEQYF. The CDR3 region has the DNA TGTGCCAGCACCCCGGGACAGGGAACCTACGAGCAGTACTTC.

This rearrangement joins TRBV12-3 or TRBV12-4 to TRBJ2-3; weak D call: TRBD1 (7 bases). CDR3 length equals 12 residues. The ends were cut back, 8 bases at V and 7 bases at J, with 13 bases in the middle. CDR3 sequence reads: CASAQGGNTQYF. The CDR3 DNA sequence: TGTGCCAGCGCCCAGGGGGGTAATACGCAGTATTTT.

The rearrangement links TRBV18 to TRBJ1-4; 8 bases align to TRBD1. CDR1 and CDR2 (germline): KGHSH, LQKENI. The CDR3 length is 15 residues. V dropped 3 bases and J dropped 7; count of bases not matched to a gene: 7. The CDR3 loop is CASSPQGARGEKLFF. The CDR3 DNA reads as TGTGCCAGCTCACCCCAGGGGGCGCGGGGTGAAAAACTGTTTTTT.

The chain joins TRBV5-5 to TRBJ1-6, with 9 bases fitting TRBD1. The V and J ends lost 0 bases and 10 bases, in that order; junction bases with no gene match: 5. This CDR3 spans 15 amino acids. Germline lookup yields CDR1 SGHKS and CDR2 YYEKEE (reference sequence). CDR3 sequence: CASSLVGTGQSPLHF. The CDR3 DNA follows: TGTGCCAGCAGCTTGGTAGGGACAGGGCAATCACCCCTCCACTTT.

This chain uses TRBV6-2 or TRBV6-3 with TRBJ2-7, with D hard to call. CDR3 length: 14 residues. V dropped 5 bases and J dropped 3 bases, with 14 bases sitting between them. Germline V gives CDR1 MNHEY, CDR2 SVGEGT. As DNA, the CDR3 is TGTGCCAGCAGTCTAACTTCGGGTCTCTACGAGCAGTACTTC. Translation: CASSLTSGLYEQYF.

Notes on this clone: A read error may be the cause here, since a much bigger clone is one base away. The V and J genes are TRBV5-4 and TRBJ2-7; no clear D. Trimming cost V 2 bases and J 0 bases, with 6 bases left between them. This CDR3 contains 13 residues. Germline lookup yields CDR1 SGHNT and CDR2 YYREEE (reference sequence). The CDR3 here is CASSFESSYEQYF. CDR3 nucleotides: TGTGCCAGCAGCTTTGAGAGCTCCTACGAGCAGTACTTC.

This rearrangement joins TRBV11-2 to TRBJ2-2; 7 bases line up with TRBD2. V was clipped by 3 bases and J by 5 bases; unmatched bases: 6. The CDR3 has 15 residues. Germline-derived CDR1 and CDR2 are SGHAT and FQNNGV. CDR3 sequence (DNA): TGTGCCAGCAGCTTGGATAAGCGGGGTACCGGGGAGCTGTTTTTT. Its translation is CASSLDKRGTGELFF.

The chain's CDR3 is CASSWGGNEQFF. CDR3 bases: TGTGCCAGCAGTTGGGGGGGGAATGAGCAGTTCTTC. The chain joins TRBV27 to TRBJ2-1, with 7 bases lining up with TRBD2. CDR1 and CDR2 from the germline V gene are MNHEY and SMNVEV (reference sequence). J gave up 7 bases and V 4 bases, and 1 base lay outside the gene matches. The CDR3 covers 12 residues.

The genes are TRBV5-1 and TRBJ2-7, with D possibly being TRBD1 (6 bases). This CDR3 is built from 12 residues. V lost 4 bases and J lost 3, with 8 bases in between. Germline CDR1 is SGHRS and CDR2 is YFSETQ. CDR3 region: CASSTDSYEQYF. DNA of the CDR3: TGCGCCAGCAGCACGGACAGCTACGAGCAGTACTTC.

The chain joins TRBV15 to TRBJ1-2, with 7 bases lining up with TRBD1. The CDR3 runs to 17 residues. V shed 0 bases and J 8 bases; nucleotides not matched to a gene: 15. Per the germline V gene, CDR1 is LNHNV and CDR2 is YYDKDF (reference sequence). The CDR3 DNA reads as TGTGCCACCAGCAGAGACCCAGGGCGACAGGGCTTTAGGGGCTACACCTTC. Amino acid sequence: CATSRDPGRQGFRGYTF.